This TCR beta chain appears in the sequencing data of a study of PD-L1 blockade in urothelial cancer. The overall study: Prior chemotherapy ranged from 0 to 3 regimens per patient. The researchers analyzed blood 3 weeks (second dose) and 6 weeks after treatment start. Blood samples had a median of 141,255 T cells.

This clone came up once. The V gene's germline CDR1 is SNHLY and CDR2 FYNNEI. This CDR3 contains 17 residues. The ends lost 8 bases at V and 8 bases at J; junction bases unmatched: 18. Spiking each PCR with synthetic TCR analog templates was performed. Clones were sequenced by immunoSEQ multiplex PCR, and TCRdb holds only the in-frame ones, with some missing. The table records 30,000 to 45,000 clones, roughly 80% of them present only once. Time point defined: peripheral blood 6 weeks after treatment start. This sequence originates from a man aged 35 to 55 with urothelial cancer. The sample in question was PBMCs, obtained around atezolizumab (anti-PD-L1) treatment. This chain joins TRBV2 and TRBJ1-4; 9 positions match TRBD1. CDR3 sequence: CASSSRDRVRASEKLFF. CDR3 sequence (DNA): TGTGCCAGCTCCAGCCGGGACAGGGTAAGGGCTTCGGAAAAACTGTTTTTT.